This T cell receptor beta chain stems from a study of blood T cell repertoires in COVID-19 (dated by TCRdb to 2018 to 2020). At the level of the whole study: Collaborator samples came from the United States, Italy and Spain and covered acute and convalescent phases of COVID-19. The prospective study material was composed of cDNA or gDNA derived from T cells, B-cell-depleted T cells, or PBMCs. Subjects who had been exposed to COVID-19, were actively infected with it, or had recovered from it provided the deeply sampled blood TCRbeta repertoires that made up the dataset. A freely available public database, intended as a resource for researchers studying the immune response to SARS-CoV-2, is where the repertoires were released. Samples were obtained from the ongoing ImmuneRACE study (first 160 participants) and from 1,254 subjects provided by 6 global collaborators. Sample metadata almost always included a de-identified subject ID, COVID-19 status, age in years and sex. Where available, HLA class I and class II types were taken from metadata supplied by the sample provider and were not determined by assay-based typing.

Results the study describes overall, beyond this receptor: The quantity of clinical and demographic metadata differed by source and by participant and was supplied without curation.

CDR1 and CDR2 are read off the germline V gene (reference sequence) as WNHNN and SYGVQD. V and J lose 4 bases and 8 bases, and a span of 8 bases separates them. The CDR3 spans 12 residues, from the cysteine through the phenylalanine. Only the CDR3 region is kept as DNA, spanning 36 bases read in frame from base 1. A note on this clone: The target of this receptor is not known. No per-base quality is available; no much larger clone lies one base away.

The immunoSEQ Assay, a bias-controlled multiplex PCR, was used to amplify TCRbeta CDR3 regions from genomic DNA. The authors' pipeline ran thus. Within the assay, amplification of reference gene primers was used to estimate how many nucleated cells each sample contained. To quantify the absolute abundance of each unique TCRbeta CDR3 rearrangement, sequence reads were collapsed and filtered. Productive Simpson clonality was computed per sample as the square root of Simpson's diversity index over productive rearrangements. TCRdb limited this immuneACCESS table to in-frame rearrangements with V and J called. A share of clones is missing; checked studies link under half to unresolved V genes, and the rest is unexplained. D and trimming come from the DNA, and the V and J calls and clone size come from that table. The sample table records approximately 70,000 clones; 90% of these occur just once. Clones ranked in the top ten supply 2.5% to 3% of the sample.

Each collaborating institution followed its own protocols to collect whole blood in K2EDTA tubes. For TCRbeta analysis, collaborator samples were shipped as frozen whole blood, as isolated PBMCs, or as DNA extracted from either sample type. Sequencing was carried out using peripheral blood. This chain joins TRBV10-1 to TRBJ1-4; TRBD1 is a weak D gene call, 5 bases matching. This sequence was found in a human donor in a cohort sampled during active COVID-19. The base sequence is TGCGCCAGCAGTGCCGGGGGAGAAAAACTGTTTTTT. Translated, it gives CASSAGGEKLFF.